The 14 T cell receptor beta chains below were found in one sample sequenced in a study of blood T cell repertoires in COVID-19. TCRdb's copy holds only in-frame clones and misses some; the assay was immunoSEQ multiplex PCR. Altogether over 150,000 clones are present, approximately 86% being singletons, with the ten largest covering less than 3%. The sequenced material came from peripheral blood. The source of these receptors is a man aged 35-49 years with active or convalescent COVID-19.

This clone was picked up many times. The junction departs from germline at one end; a sequencing error may be responsible. The chain combines TRBV4-1 with TRBJ1-5; no clear D. Germline V gives CDR1 MGHRA, CDR2 YSYEKL. The CDR3 runs to 13 residues. The CDR3 loop is CASGPEANRPQHF. CDR3 sequence (DNA): TGCGCCAGCGGCCCCGAGGCCAATCGGCCCCAGCATTTT.

The chain's CDR3 is CASSVDQGAGDTQYF. DNA of the CDR3: TGTGCCAGCAGCGTAGATCAGGGGGCCGGCGATACGCAGTATTTT. The chain links TRBV9 to TRBJ2-3; 8 bases fit TRBD1. The CDR3 sequence is 15 residues long. After removal of 0 bases from V and 6 bases from J, the junction contained 6 bases not matched to a gene. Per germline, CDR1 SGDLS and CDR2 YYNGEE.

This clone appeared once. The chain employs TRBV19 and TRBJ1-4; 7 bases align to TRBD1. The CDR3 runs to 18 residues. J lost 2 bases, V lost 5 bases, and 14 bases had no gene match. Per the germline V gene, CDR1 is LNHDA and CDR2 is SQIVND (reference sequence). Here the CDR3 reads CASSLWAGGMSTNEKLFF. In DNA, the CDR3 is TGTGCCAGTAGTCTGTGGGCAGGGGGAATGTCCACTAATGAAAAACTGTTTTTT.

This chain uses TRBV30 with TRBJ2-7; 7 bases map to TRBD1. The CDR3 contains 15 residues. Per the germline V gene, CDR1 is GTSNPN and CDR2 is SVGIG (reference sequence). J lost 0 bases, V lost 2 bases, and 7 bases had no gene match. DNA of the CDR3: TGTGCCTGGAGTTCGTGGGGACAGAGCTCCTACGAGCAGTACTTC. It is translated as CAWSSWGQSSYEQYF.

A single count supports this clone. The chain carries TRBV27 and TRBJ2-1, with 9 bases fitting TRBD2. The V segment lost 1 base and the J segment 8 bases; nucleotides outside the gene matches: 6. CDR1 is MNHEY, CDR2 SMNVEV, per germline (reference sequence). The CDR3 extends over 15 amino acids. The DNA for the CDR3 is TGTGCCAGCAGTTTATTTGCGGGGGGGCGGGATGAGCAGTTCTTC. The encoded protein is CASSLFAGGRDEQFF.

J is TRBJ2-7 and V is TRBV24-1; no definite D call. The CDR3 contains 13 residues. Germline CDR1 reads KGHDR; CDR2 reads SFDVKD. V was shortened by 9 bases and J by 2 bases, with 13 bases between the two germline ends. The CDR3 loop is CATAQDTAYEQYF. The CDR3 nucleotides read TGTGCCACCGCACAAGACACTGCCTACGAGCAGTACTTC.

The chain recombines TRBV27 with TRBJ2-6; no reliable D call. The germline V and J ends were trimmed by 6 bases and 0 bases, with 15 bases remaining between them. This CDR3 has 17 amino acids. Germline V gene lookup returns CDR1 MNHEY and CDR2 SMNVEV (reference sequence). In DNA form, the CDR3 reads TGTGCCAGCAGCCCTAGAAATTCAATCTCTGGGGCCAACGTCCTGACTTTC. Encoded protein: CASSPRNSISGANVLTF.

This clone came up once. The V and J genes are TRBV7-3 and TRBJ1-5; D is undetermined. Looked up from germline, CDR1 is SGHTA and CDR2 is FQGTGA. V dropped 2 bases and J dropped 2 bases, with 7 bases sitting between them. CDR3 length equals 14 residues. This chain's CDR3 is CASSLPGGNQPQHF. CDR3 sequence (DNA): TGTGCCAGCAGCTTACCCGGGGGCAATCAGCCCCAGCATTTT.

Written as DNA, the CDR3 is TGTGCCAGCAGTTTAATTACAGGCCTCCGTTACGAGCAGTACTTC. It is translated as CASSLITGLRYEQYF. The V call is TRBV28, the J call TRBJ2-7, with D possibly matching TRBD1 (5 bases). Germline CDR1 is MDHEN and CDR2 is SYDVKM. The CDR3 is 15 amino acids. V was clipped by 2 bases and J by 4 bases, with 15 bases between them.

This clone was seen only once. The CDR3 reads CASSKDGGRQILAKNIQYF. The CDR3 DNA is TGTGCCAGCAGCAAAGACGGAGGGCGACAGATACTAGCCAAAAACATTCAGTACTTC. J is TRBJ2-4 and V is TRBV21-1; the D segment call TRBD2 is taken from the table without a DNA check. TRBV21-1 is marked as a pseudogene. The CDR3 has 19 amino acids.

The V call is TRBV10-1, the J call TRBJ1-1; 7 bases line up with TRBD1. The germline V gene has CDR1 WNHNN and CDR2 SYGVQD (reference sequence). V shed 9 bases, J shed 6 bases, and the junction held 4 bases outside the gene matches. The CDR3 contains 11 residues. The CDR3 region is CASLGTAEAFF. DNA for the CDR3: TGCGCCAGTCTGGGGACAGCTGAAGCTTTCTTT.

The rearrangement uses TRBV6-2 or TRBV6-3 and TRBJ1-3; D is ambiguous. Per germline, CDR1 MNHEY and CDR2 SVGEGT. The germline V and J ends were trimmed by 5 bases and 0 bases, with 11 bases remaining between them. This CDR3 spans 15 amino acids. The CDR3 DNA is TGTGCCAGCAGTCGAGACACCAGCTCTGGAAACACCATATATTTT. Amino acid sequence: CASSRDTSSGNTIYF.

V gene TRBV19 combines with J gene TRBJ1-2; TRBD1 is a possible D gene (5 bases). The CDR3 runs to 13 residues. From germline, CDR1 is LNHDA and CDR2 SQIVND (reference sequence). V was cut by 6 bases and J by 3 bases, with 11 bases left in between. The CDR3 nucleotides are TGTGCCAGTAGCCCAGGGTTCGACTATGGCTACACCTTC. Amino acid sequence: CASSPGFDYGYTF.

V usage is TRBV29-1 and J usage is TRBJ1-5; TRBD1 agrees at 10 bases. Germline V gene sequence: CDR1 SQVTM, CDR2 ANQGSEA. Trimming at V came to 6 bases and at J to 4 bases, leaving 3 bases not matched to a gene. The CDR3 totals 13 residues. The CDR3 DNA sequence: TGCAGCGTGGGACAGGGGCTAAATCAGCCCCAGCATTTT. It is translated as CSVGQGLNQPQHF.